This T cell receptor (beta chain) emerged from a study of CD8+CD57+ T cells in acquired aplastic anemia. Across the whole study: CD4+ and CD8+ cells, once sorted, gave DNA averaging roughly 3 ug.

Genomic DNA, the template, was used for profiling of the TCR beta VDJ and CDR3. Using its own MiXCR run on the reads, TCRdb lists one record per CDR3 protein. The sample lists around 430,000 distinct CDR3 sequences, around 33% occurring once. Points on this clonotype: What it binds is not known.

Notes on the study in general: Statistical testing detected no significant gap in CD8+ Simpson's diversity between patients and controls. Patients and controls had in common twenty-nine CD8+ CDR3 sequences.

Patients sequenced had flow cytometry evidence of CD8+CD57+ cell expansion. With V trimmed by 5 bases and J by 13 bases, 11 bases remained unmatched. Germline V CDR1 and CDR2: SGHTA, FQGNSA. This CDR3 spans 15 amino acids. This sequence joins TRBV7-2 and TRBJ1-6; 10 bases are a match to TRBD1. The sequence was collected from a human donor with aplastic anemia. The specimen was sorted CD4+, CD8+, or CD8+CD57+ T cells (not recorded which) from PBMCs. The CDR3 DNA follows: TGTGCCAGCAGCACACCTGGACAGGGGGGGCGGCCCCTCCACTTT. It encodes CASSTPGQGGRPLHF.